Listed below are T cell receptor beta chains from one sample, sequenced in a study of cytomegalovirus exposure and HLA in healthy donors. Profiling relied on immunoSEQ multiplex PCR, and the TCRdb table lists in-frame clones only, not all of them. There are some 130,000 clones in the sample; 82% occur only once, and about 11% lies in the top ten. The material sequenced was PBMCs. These receptor sequences come from a male donor in good health and CMV-seropositive. Each CDR3 is given with its conserved first and last residue. A D gene is named only where the DNA matches it firmly. Clone size, where shown, is once, few, many, or a class for clones that have expanded.

V	size	J	D	DNA	CDR3
TRBV6-6	-	TRBJ2-5	-	TGTGCCAGCAGTTACTACAGCGGCCAAGAGACCCAGTACTTC	CASSYYSGQETQYF
TRBV4-2	-	TRBJ2-1	-	TGTGCCAGCAGCCAAGATCCGGGAAGGCGGCAGTTCTTC	CASSQDPGRRQFF
TRBV5-1	-	TRBJ2-2	-	TGCGCCAGCAGCTTTGCGCAGGTCTCGACCGGGGAGCTGTTTTTT	CASSFAQVSTGELFF
TRBV19	-	TRBJ2-1	TRBD2	TGTGCCAGTACGCCAACACGCGGGACTAGCGGATACAATGAGCAGTTCTTC	CASTPTRGTSGYNEQFF
TRBV11-2	-	TRBJ2-2	TRBD2	TGTGCCAGCAGCCCCTTAGCGGGAGGAGCGGCCGGGGAGCTGTTTTTT	CASSPLAGGAAGELFF
TRBV30	-	TRBJ2-7	-	TGTGCCGGGATACAGGGGGGGAAGCAGTACTTC	CAGIQGGKQYF
TRBV9	-	TRBJ1-4	TRBD1	TGTGCCAGCAGCCCACAGGGGGCAACTAATGAAAAACTGTTTTTT	CASSPQGATNEKLFF
TRBV7-9	-	TRBJ2-2	TRBD1	TGTGCCAGCAGCTTAGCGTCGGACAGGGATGGGGAGCTGTTTTTT	CASSLASDRDGELFF
TRBV7-4	-	TRBJ2-7	-	TGTGCCAGCAGCCCCGCCGTGGCTGACTACTACGAGCAGTACTTC	CASSPAVADYYEQYF
TRBV2	-	TRBJ2-3	TRBD2	TGTGCCAGCCAAAGGACGAGCGGGAGGACAGATACGCAGTATTTT	CASQRTSGRTDTQYF
TRBV28	few	TRBJ2-7	TRBD2	TGTGCCAGCAGTTGGTCGACTAGCGGGAGCCTAGAAGAGGACGAGCAGTACTTC	CASSWSTSGSLEEDEQYF
TRBV29-1	once	TRBJ2-1	TRBD1	TGCAGCGTTAACGACAGGGGCGATGAGCAGTTCTTC	CSVNDRGDEQFF
TRBV5-6	-	TRBJ2-6	-	TGTGCCAGCAGCTTGATCGCGGGGGCCAACGTCCTGACTTTC	CASSLIAGANVLTF
TRBV9	-	TRBJ2-5	-	TGTGCCAGCAGCCCCCGGGCGGGCCCCTGGGAGACCCAGTACTTC	CASSPRAGPWETQYF
TRBV5-4	-	TRBJ2-3	-	TGTGCCAGCAGACAACAGGGGTTCGGACTATACACAGATACGCAGTATTTT	CASRQQGFGLYTDTQYF
TRBV7-2	-	TRBJ2-5	TRBD1	TGTGCCAGCAGCCGTCGGACAGGGTGGGGAGAGACCCAGTACTTC	CASSRRTGWGETQYF
TRBV4-3	-	TRBJ1-4	-	TGCGCCAGCAGCCAAGAGAGGAGGAACGATGAAAAACTGTTTTTT	CASSQERRNDEKLFF
TRBV10-3	-	TRBJ2-1	TRBD2	TGTGCCATCAGTGAGTCGAGGGGTAGCGGGAGGTACAATGAGCAGTTCTTC	CAISESRGSGRYNEQFF
TRBV7-8	once	TRBJ1-4	-	TGTGCCAGCAGCCCCTGGGCAGGGGAGGAAAAACTGTTTTTT	CASSPWAGEEKLFF
TRBV30	-	TRBJ1-5	-	TGTGCCTGGAGTTCGAGATGGTTTGCGAGCAATCAGCCCCAGCATTTT	CAWSSRWFASNQPQHF
TRBV4-3	few	TRBJ2-5	-	TGCGCCAGCAGCCAAGATAAAGGGGCCTCGACCCAGTACTTC	CASSQDKGASTQYF
TRBV28	-	TRBJ2-2	TRBD1	TGTGCCATCCCCGGGACAGCAAACACCGGGGAGCTGTTTTTT	CAIPGTANTGELFF
TRBV5-8	-	TRBJ2-5	TRBD2	TGTGCCAGCAGCTTGGAAGTGCGGGGGTGGGAGACCCAGTACTTC	CASSLEVRGWETQYF
TRBV18	once	TRBJ2-7	-	TGTGCCAGCTCACCACCGCACGGCTACGAGCAGTACTTC	CASSPPHGYEQYF
TRBV2	once	TRBJ2-5	TRBD2	TGTGCCAGCAGTGGACTAGCGGGTGCCACCAATCAAGAGGCCCAGTACTTC	CASSGLAGATNQEAQYF
TRBV4-3	-	TRBJ2-2	TRBD1	TGCGCCAGCAGCCACGCGGGACAGGGAATTGTGGAGCTGTTTTTT	CASSHAGQGIVELFF
TRBV28	-	TRBJ2-7	-	TGTGCCAGCAGCTCCTTTCAACCGGACAGAGGCTCCTACGAGCAGTACTTC	CASSSFQPDRGSYEQYF
TRBV19	-	TRBJ2-5	TRBD2	TGTGCCAGTAGTGCTGGACTAGCGGGAACGAGGAGGGAGACCCAGTACTTC	CASSAGLAGTRRETQYF
TRBV28	-	TRBJ2-3	TRBD1	TGTGCCAGCAGTCCATACAGGGGTACAGATACGCAGTATTTT	CASSPYRGTDTQYF
TRBV5-6	-	TRBJ2-7	-	TGTGCCAGCAGCTTCAACTCCTACTACGAGCAGTACTTC	CASSFNSYYEQYF
TRBV4-2	-	TRBJ2-1	TRBD2	TGTGCCAGCAGCCGGGCGGGGGGCAACAATGAGCAGTTCTTC	CASSRAGGNNEQFF
TRBV2	-	TRBJ2-1	-	TGTGCCAGCAGTGAGGGGCCCTACAATGAGCAGTTCTTC	CASSEGPYNEQFF
TRBV28	few	TRBJ1-5	-	TGTGCCAGCAGTTACTACAGGAGGGTGGGTAATCAGCCCCAGCATTTT	CASSYYRRVGNQPQHF
TRBV19	-	TRBJ2-3	TRBD1	TGTGCCAGTAGTATAGATCAAGGTGGACAGGGGCAGCAGTATTTT	CASSIDQGGQGQQYF
TRBV5-1	-	TRBJ2-1	-	TGCGCCAGCAGCTTCGGACGGGAGTCCAATGAGCAGTTCTTC	CASSFGRESNEQFF
TRBV5-1	-	TRBJ2-7	TRBD2	TGCGCCAGCAGCCCGCGGGGGACTAGCGGGATAAGCTCCTACGAGCAGTACTTC	CASSPRGTSGISSYEQYF
TRBV14	-	TRBJ2-4	TRBD1	TGTGCCAGCAGCCGCCTGACAGGGGTAGGCAGTCAGTACTTC	CASSRLTGVGSQYF
TRBV6-5	-	TRBJ1-2	TRBD1	TGTGCCAGCAGTTACTCGAGGACAGGGGGTGGCTATGGCTACACCTTC	CASSYSRTGGGYGYTF
TRBV6-5	-	TRBJ2-7	-	TGTGCCAGCAGTTCCAGGGGCGAGCAGTACTTC	CASSSRGEQYF
TRBV9	few	TRBJ2-6	-	TGTGCCAGCAGCGTAGTATTGTCTGGGGCCAACGTCCTGACTTTC	CASSVVLSGANVLTF